The next 27 T cell receptor beta chains were all read from a single sample in a study of response to subunit inactivated influenza vaccine listed by TCRdb under 2018. Libraries were prepared through RT-PCR. Data came from an Illumina HiSeq 2500. TCRdb reanalyzed the raw reads on its own, using fastp at Q25 for trimming and MiXCR for clone calling, and kept in-frame beta chains. CDR3 protein duplicates are merged, each entry listing the most common genes and DNA. The sample records 500,000 to 600,000 distinct CDR3 sequences, 15% to 20% of which are singletons. The top ten clonotypes cover roughly 3.1% of the sample. The specimen was CD4+ T cells sorted from PBMCs, collected less than 30 months after vaccination. These receptors were obtained from a man aged 50 to 75 who received an inactivated influenza vaccine. Donor details come from another sample of the same person, matched by shared clones.

This clonotype has a count of ten or more. The genes are TRBV12-3 or TRBV12-4 and TRBJ1-5, with a possible D match to TRBD1 (5 bases). Trimming shortened V by 5 bases and J by 2 bases, and 13 bases separated the two germline ends. The CDR3 length is 15 residues. The CDR3: CASSPMAGGNQPQHF. CDR3 nucleotides: TGTGCCAGCAGTCCAATGGCGGGGGGCAATCAGCCCCAGCATTTT.

This clonotype was counted between two and nine times. This chain joins TRBV7-2 and TRBJ2-1, with 9 bases matching TRBD2. Germline V lookup: CDR1 SGHTA, CDR2 FQGNSA. V dropped 7 bases and J dropped 1; count of bases not matched to a gene: 11. This CDR3 spans 17 amino acids. The CDR3 protein is CASTPAGLAGSYNEQFF. As DNA, the CDR3 is TGTGCCAGCACCCCCGCGGGGCTAGCGGGGTCCTACAATGAGCAGTTCTTC.

This clonotype was observed a single time. This CDR3 is CASRRTGKDEQYF. In DNA, the CDR3 is TGTGCCAGCAGACGGACAGGGAAAGACGAGCAGTACTTC. This chain uses TRBV27 with TRBJ2-7, with 8 bases matching TRBD1. The CDR3 totals 13 residues. V trimming: 6 bases; J trimming: 5 bases; junction bases outside the gene matches: 6. CDR1 is MNHEY and CDR2 is SMNVEV in the germline V gene (reference sequence).

The sample holds a few counts of this clonotype. J is TRBJ2-3 and V is TRBV4-2; 16 nucleotides align to TRBD2. CDR3 length: 16 amino acids. Looked up from germline, CDR1 is LGHNA and CDR2 is YNFKEQ. Germline trimming cut 3 bases from V and 10 bases from J; bases unmatched to any gene: 7. CDR3 sequence: CASSQGLAGGPFAQYF. CDR3 bases: TGTGCCAGCAGCCAGGGACTAGCGGGAGGGCCTTTCGCGCAGTATTTT.

The V gene is TRBV30, the J gene TRBJ1-1; D call uncertain. The CDR3 is 11 amino acids. Per germline, CDR1 GTSNPN and CDR2 SVGIG (reference sequence). Trimming took 0 bases from V and 9 from J, leaving 8 bases between them. The CDR3 DNA is TGTGCCTGGAGTGTTGGTGGTAAAGCTTTCTTT. Protein sequence: CAWSVGGKAFF. Drawing the rest from reference TRBV30 and TRBJ1-1, the complete variable domain is SQTIHQWPATLVQPVGSPLSLECTVEGTSNPNLYWYRQAAGRGLQLLFYSVGIGQISSEVPQNLSASRPQDRQFILSSKKLLLSDSGFYLCAWSVGGKAFFGQGTRLTVV.

Concerning this clonotype itself: A read error may produce the germline difference seen at one junction end. This rearrangement joins TRBV29-1 to TRBJ2-5; 15 bases match TRBD2. CDR3 length: 18 amino acids. Germline lookup yields CDR1 SQVTM and CDR2 ANQGSEA. The CDR3 coding sequence is TGCAGCGCCAACTGGCCGGGACTAGCGGGGGGCATCCCTGAGATCCAGTACTTC. It is translated as CSANWPGLAGGIPEIQYF.

In its sample, this clonotype was seen a few times. CDR3 DNA: TGTGCCATCACCCGGTCGGTAGGAGAGACCCAGTACTTC. Its translation: CAITRSVGETQYF. The chain uses TRBV10-3 and TRBJ2-5, with D hard to call. The CDR3 covers 13 residues. V lost 7 bases to trimming and J lost 4 bases, with 13 bases between them. Per the germline V gene, CDR1 is ENHRY and CDR2 is SYGVKD.

At least ten counts were recorded for this clonotype. The CDR3 here is CASRRGPRYEQFF. The CDR3 nucleotides read TGTGCCAGCAGACGGGGCCCGAGGTATGAGCAGTTCTTC. The chain uses TRBV28 and TRBJ2-1; possibly TRBD1 or TRBD2 for D (5 bases each). With 6 bases removed from V and 8 bases from J, the gap between germline ends came to 14 bases. The CDR3 totals 13 residues. Germline loops: CDR1 MDHEN, CDR2 SYDVKM.

The chain employs TRBV5-1 and TRBJ2-5; D perhaps matches TRBD2 (6 bases). Trimming cost V 3 bases and J 4 bases, with 19 bases left between them. The germline CDR1 and CDR2 sequences are SGHRS and YFSETQ. This CDR3 has 16 residues. The CDR3 region is CASSYSSGPRGETQYF. CDR3 nucleotides: TGCGCCAGCAGCTATAGTAGCGGACCCCGTGGAGAGACCCAGTACTTC.

This chain connects TRBV3-1 to TRBJ1-1; D remains unclear. The CDR3 extends over 17 amino acids. V dropped 0 bases and J dropped 0 bases, with 14 bases sitting between them. Germline V CDR1 and CDR2: LGHDT, YNNKEL (reference sequence). The CDR3 protein is CASSQDTRYGMNTEAFF. CDR3 nucleotide sequence: TGTGCCAGCAGCCAAGATACACGGTACGGGATGAACACTGAAGCTTTCTTT.

This clonotype turned up a few times. This chain uses TRBV4-3 with TRBJ2-3, with a weak D call TRBD1 (5 bases). Germline CDR1 LGHNA, CDR2 YSLEER. The V end was cut by 0 bases, the J end by 2 bases, with 12 bases between. The CDR3 has 16 amino acids. The CDR3 DNA reads TGCGCCAGCAGCCAAGAGACAGACCCGACCACAGATACGCAGTATTTT. Translating gives CASSQETDPTTDTQYF.

There are a few counts of this clonotype. The CDR3 bases are TGTGCCAGCTTAGCGGCCCTTCTCACAGATACGCAGTATTTT. Encoded protein: CASLAALLTDTQYF. This chain links TRBV28 with TRBJ2-3, with D perhaps TRBD2 (6 bases). This CDR3 has 14 residues. CDR1 and CDR2 (germline): MDHEN, SYDVKM. Between the trimmed V and J ends, which lost 8 bases and 2 bases, there was a span of 14 bases.

This clonotype was detected ten times or more. V gene TRBV20-1 combines with J gene TRBJ2-5; 10 bases map to TRBD2. With 2 bases clipped from V and 5 bases from J, the junction kept 5 bases outside the gene matches. Germline V gene data show CDR1 as DFQATT and CDR2 as SNEGSKA (reference sequence). CDR3 length: 14 amino acids. The CDR3 region is CSARTTSGMETQYF. The CDR3 DNA sequence: TGCAGTGCTAGAACAACTAGCGGGATGGAGACCCAGTACTTC.

This clonotype was detected ten times or more. The J gene is TRBJ1-2, the V gene TRBV6-1; TRBD1 agrees at 9 bases. The CDR3 runs to 17 residues. V gave up 5 bases and J gave up 6 bases; unmatched junction bases: 16. Germline values: CDR1 MNHNS, CDR2 SASEGT. The CDR3 nucleotides read TGTGCCAGCAGTCCTGTCCACCTCGGACAGGGGAACGATGGCTACACCTTC. Amino acids: CASSPVHLGQGNDGYTF.

The chain carries TRBV5-1 and TRBJ2-1; D is unresolved. The germline V gene has CDR1 SGHRS and CDR2 YFSETQ. Trimming pared 0 bases from V and 4 bases from J, leaving 11 bases between. This CDR3 is built from 15 residues. The CDR3 is CASSLVGTEYNEQFF. CDR3 DNA: TGCGCCAGCAGCTTGGTAGGTACAGAGTACAATGAGCAGTTCTTC.

The chain has TRBV4-1 and TRBJ1-3, with a weak D call TRBD1 (6 bases). CDR1 and CDR2 from the germline V gene are MGHRA and YSYEKL. Trimming shortened V by 3 bases and J by 3 bases, and 12 bases separated the two germline ends. The CDR3 runs 15 residues. CDR3 in DNA: TGCGCCAGCAGCCACAGGGGTTTAGTTGGAAACACCATATATTTT. This codes for CASSHRGLVGNTIYF.

In its sample, this clonotype is medium-sized. The CDR3 region is CAISDGSRGETQYF. In DNA form, the CDR3 reads TGTGCCATCAGTGATGGTAGTAGGGGAGAGACCCAGTACTTC. This sequence joins TRBV10-3 and TRBJ2-5; perhaps TRBD1 as D (5 bases). CDR1 is ENHRY and CDR2 is SYGVKD in the germline V gene. There are 14 residues in the CDR3. Trimming removed 3 bases from V and 4 bases from J, with 12 bases in between.

There are a few counts of this clonotype. The chain employs TRBV11-2 and TRBJ2-5; the match to TRBD1 covers 8 bases. This CDR3 comprises 15 residues. CDR1 is SGHAT and CDR2 is FQNNGV in the germline V gene. The V segment lost 2 bases and the J segment 3 bases; nucleotides outside the gene matches: 5. CDR3 protein: CASSLSPDREETQYF. The CDR3 DNA reads TGTGCCAGCAGCTTATCTCCGGACAGGGAAGAGACCCAGTACTTC.

The chain joins TRBV27 to TRBJ2-2; 9 nucleotides agree with TRBD2. The length of the CDR3 is 16 residues. Germline loops: CDR1 MNHEY, CDR2 SMNVEV (reference sequence). J gave up 0 bases and V 10 bases, and 9 bases lay outside the gene matches. CDR3 loop: CATPTSGPTNTGELFF. CDR3 bases: TGTGCCACTCCCACTAGCGGGCCCACGAACACCGGGGAGCTGTTTTTT.

DNA of the CDR3: TGTGCCAGCTCACCCCAGACATATCCGGGACAGGGGGCGGACGAGCAGTACTTC. This codes for CASSPQTYPGQGADEQYF. The gene calls are TRBV18 and TRBJ2-7; the match to TRBD1 covers 12 bases. This CDR3 has 18 residues. Germline CDR1 is KGHSH and CDR2 is LQKENI. The junction had 14 bases not matched to a gene; V was cut back by 3 bases and J by 5 bases.

The chain combines TRBV3-1 with TRBJ2-2; D is possibly TRBD1 (6 bases). Germline loops: CDR1 LGHDT, CDR2 YNNKEL (reference sequence). The CDR3 runs to 16 residues. V was clipped by 5 bases and J by 0 bases, with 13 bases between them. The CDR3 DNA reads TGTGCCAGCAGCGCGACCGGGACATCGAACACCGGGGAGCTGTTTTTT. Translated, it gives CASSATGTSNTGELFF.

This clonotype was found a few times. The chain employs TRBV12-3 or TRBV12-4 and TRBJ1-6; 9 nucleotides align to TRBD1. V lost 5 bases to trimming and J lost 10 bases; unmatched junction nucleotides: 9. The CDR3 length is 15 residues. The CDR3 DNA is TGTGCCAGCAGTGCTACCGGGACAGGGAGGTCACCCCTCCACTTT. Encoded protein: CASSATGTGRSPLHF.

CDR3 amino acids: CASSLEGSRASEQYF. CDR3 in DNA: TGTGCCAGCAGCTTAGAGGGATCCAGGGCCTCGGAGCAGTACTTC. The chain couples TRBV7-2 to TRBJ2-7, with D possibly TRBD1 on 5 matching bases. Between the trimmed V and J ends, which lost 1 base and 7 bases, there was a span of 17 bases. Germline loops: CDR1 SGHTA, CDR2 FQGNSA. This CDR3 has 15 residues.

This clonotype was picked up a small number of times. The rearrangement links TRBV5-6 to TRBJ2-5; D not certain. Deletions cut 0 bases from V and 3 bases from J, with 12 bases between. This CDR3 has 15 amino acids. The germline CDR1 and CDR2 sequences are SGHDT and YYEEEE. Here the CDR3 reads CASSLEFQSKETQYF. As DNA, the CDR3 is TGTGCCAGCAGCTTGGAGTTCCAGAGTAAAGAGACCCAGTACTTC. Looking up the rest from reference TRBV5-6 and TRBJ2-5 gives the full variable domain: DAGVTQSPTHLIKTRGQQVTLRCSPKSGHDTVSWYQQALGQGPQFIFQYYEEEERQRGNFPDRFSGHQFPNYSSELNVNALLLGDSALYLCASSLEFQSKETQYFGPGTRLLVL.

This clonotype occurred a few times. The chain joins TRBV7-9 to TRBJ2-2; no clear D. Germline CDR1 is SEHNR and CDR2 is FQNEAQ (reference sequence). Trimming shortened V by 1 base and J by 5 bases, and 11 bases separated the two germline ends. The CDR3 spans 15 residues. In nucleotides, the CDR3 is TGTGCCAGCAGCTTAGTGAGACACGGTACCGGGGAGCTGTTTTTT. The encoded protein is CASSLVRHGTGELFF.

The chain recombines TRBV6-5 with TRBJ1-1; D perhaps matches TRBD1 (6 bases). Germline V gives CDR1 MNHEY, CDR2 SVGAGI. The V end lost 4 bases, the J end lost 1 base, and 19 bases lay between the germline ends. The CDR3 runs 17 residues. The CDR3 is CASSFSLGGATNTEAFF. The CDR3 region has the DNA TGTGCCAGCAGTTTCTCCCTAGGGGGGGCTACGAACACTGAAGCTTTCTTT.

CDR3 in DNA: TGCGCCAGCAGCCTGGGACAGACTGATTCACCCCTCCACTTT. Translating gives CASSLGQTDSPLHF. V gene TRBV5-1 combines with J gene TRBJ1-6, with 7 bases aligning to TRBD1. Germline loops: CDR1 SGHRS, CDR2 YFSETQ. The CDR3 length is 14 residues. The J segment lost 8 bases and the V segment lost 4 bases, leaving 6 bases of the junction unmatched.